This note documents a single T cell receptor (beta chain) sequence. The antigen remains unidentified. This entry is derived from a study of T cell repertoires in cytomegalovirus infection. Germline lookup yields CDR1 MNHEY and CDR2 SVGEGT. Between the trimmed V and J ends, which lost 4 bases and 4 bases, there was a span of 8 bases. This CDR3 is built from 12 residues. From the reads, TCRdb called clonotypes with MiXCR, one entry per CDR3 protein. Found here are just under 500,000 distinct CDR3 sequences, around a third of them singletons; the top ten hold around a sixth. Sample: cultured PBMCs, taken from culture after CMV antigen stimulation. The chain recombines TRBV6-2 or TRBV6-3 with TRBJ2-7; possibly TRBD1 for D (5 bases). The TCR comes from a human donor in good health (CMV status not recorded). Some clones in this sample may be carry-over from other donors' samples. The chain's CDR3 is CASSFTGYEQYV. In DNA, the CDR3 is TGTGCCAGCAGTTTTACAGGTTACGAGCAGTACGTC.